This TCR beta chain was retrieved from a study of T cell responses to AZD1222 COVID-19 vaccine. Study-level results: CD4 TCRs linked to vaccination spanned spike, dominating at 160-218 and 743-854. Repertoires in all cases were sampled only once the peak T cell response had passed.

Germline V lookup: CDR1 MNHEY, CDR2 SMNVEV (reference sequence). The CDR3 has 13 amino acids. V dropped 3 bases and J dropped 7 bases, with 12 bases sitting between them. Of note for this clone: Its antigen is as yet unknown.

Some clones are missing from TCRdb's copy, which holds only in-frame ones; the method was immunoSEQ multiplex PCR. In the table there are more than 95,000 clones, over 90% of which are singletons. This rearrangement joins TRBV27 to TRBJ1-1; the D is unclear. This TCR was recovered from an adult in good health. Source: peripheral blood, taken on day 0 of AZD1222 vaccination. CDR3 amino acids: CASSLNVLSEAFF. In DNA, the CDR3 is TGTGCCAGCAGTTTGAATGTACTCAGTGAAGCTTTCTTT.